The 22 T cell receptor beta chains presented below share a single source sample, sequenced in a study of T cell responses to AZD1222 COVID-19 vaccine. Generated by immunoSEQ multiplex PCR, the TCRdb table keeps only in-frame clones and is missing some. The sample includes 85,000 to 130,000 clones, approximately 88% seen only once; the top ten take roughly 17%. Source: peripheral blood, taken on day 0 of AZD1222 vaccination. These receptors came from an adult in good health.

This clone was counted a single time. The V gene is TRBV5-5, the J gene TRBJ2-7; D may match TRBD1 or TRBD2 (5 bases each). The V gene's germline CDR1 is SGHKS and CDR2 YYEKEE (reference sequence). The CDR3 length is 16 residues. V was trimmed by 0 bases and J by 0 bases, leaving 13 bases between them. The CDR3 nucleotides are TGTGCCAGCAGCTTGGGGGCCCCCGGGACCTCCTACGAGCAGTACTTC. It translates to CASSLGAPGTSYEQYF.

The chain couples TRBV20-1 to TRBJ2-2; 12 bases are a match to TRBD2. The CDR3 is made up of 15 amino acids. From germline, CDR1 is DFQATT and CDR2 SNEGSKA (reference sequence). Trimming cost V 3 bases and J 7 bases; bases outside gene matches: 6. The CDR3 sequence: CSASTSGRRGGELFF. Here the CDR3 DNA reads TGCAGTGCTAGTACTAGCGGGAGGAGGGGCGGGGAGCTGTTTTTT.

The chain joins TRBV9 to TRBJ2-2, with D possibly TRBD1 on 5 matching bases. The CDR3 contains 15 residues. With 7 bases removed from V and 7 bases from J, the gap between germline ends came to 20 bases. Germline CDR1 SGDLS, CDR2 YYNGEE. CDR3 sequence reads: CASSPGAERSGELFF. The CDR3 DNA reads as TGTGCCAGCTCCCCTGGGGCAGAACGGAGCGGGGAGCTGTTTTTT. Full variable domain (missing parts from reference TRBV9 and TRBJ2-2): DSGVTQTPKHLITATGQRVTLRCSPRSGDLSVYWYQQSLDQGLQFLIQYYNGEERAKGNILERFSAQQFPDLHSELNLSSLELGDSALYFCASSPGAERSGELFFGEGSRLTVL.

This chain connects TRBV5-1 to TRBJ2-2, with TRBD2 matching over 11 bases. With 1 base clipped from V and 7 bases from J, the junction kept 6 bases outside the gene matches. The CDR3 is 16 residues long. Germline V lookup: CDR1 SGHRS, CDR2 YFSETQ. The CDR3 DNA reads as TGCGCCAGCAGCTTGAATCTAGCGGGGGGCAACGGGGAGCTGTTTTTT. This translates into CASSLNLAGGNGELFF.

The rearrangement links TRBV19 to TRBJ1-5; no clear D. Germline loops: CDR1 LNHDA, CDR2 SQIVND (reference sequence). V lost 8 bases, J lost 9 bases, and 17 bases lay in between. The CDR3 length is 13 residues. The CDR3 sequence is CASGLVDGRPQHF. In nucleotides, the CDR3 is TGTGCCAGTGGTTTGGTGGATGGGAGGCCCCAGCATTTT.

The rearrangement links TRBV5-1 to TRBJ1-4; unclear D gene. The CDR3 length is 14 residues. From germline, CDR1 is SGHRS and CDR2 YFSETQ. Trimming stripped 5 bases from V and 4 bases from J, with 12 bases between. The CDR3 DNA follows: TGCGCCAGCAGTCAACGGAGGAATAATGAAAAACTGTTTTTT. This gives the protein CASSQRRNNEKLFF.

This chain connects TRBV9 to TRBJ1-1; TRBD1 matches at 10 bases. CDR3 length: 13 amino acids. Germline V gene data show CDR1 as SGDLS and CDR2 as YYNGEE. J lost 3 bases, V lost 5 bases, and 1 base had no gene match. The CDR3 DNA reads TGTGCCAGCAGAGGGACAGGGGACACTGAAGCTTTCTTT. It encodes CASRGTGDTEAFF.

This clone occurred once. An end of the junction does not agree with germline; a read error may underlie this. The CDR3 protein is CASSYQGQAGF. CDR3 coding DNA: TGTGCCAGCAGCTACCAGGGACAAGCAGGGTTT. The genes are TRBV11-1 and TRBJ2-3, with a weak D call TRBD1 (6 bases). The CDR3 length is 11 residues. The germline V gene encodes CDR1 SGHAT and CDR2 FQDESV (reference sequence).

This clone was picked up a small number of times. V is TRBV7-9 and J is TRBJ2-1; the D call may be TRBD1 or TRBD2 (5 bases each). Per germline, CDR1 SEHNR and CDR2 FQNEAQ (reference sequence). The CDR3 contains 15 residues. V gave up 7 bases and J gave up 0 bases, with 13 bases separating them. The CDR3 loop reads CASNPGRSSYNEQFF. CDR3 DNA: TGTGCCAGCAACCCGGGACGAAGCTCCTACAATGAGCAGTTCTTC.

The chain employs TRBV15 and TRBJ2-1; possibly TRBD1 for D (6 bases). CDR3 length: 15 residues. V lost 0 bases to trimming and J lost 6 bases, with 12 bases between them. Germline V gene lookup returns CDR1 LNHNV and CDR2 YYDKDF (reference sequence). The chain's CDR3 is CATSRDRGRGNEQFF. The CDR3 DNA is TGTGCCACCAGCAGAGATCGGGGCAGGGGCAATGAGCAGTTCTTC.

The chain couples TRBV19 to TRBJ1-1; D might be TRBD1 (6 bases). V was shortened by 3 bases and J by 5 bases, with 10 bases between the two germline ends. Germline values: CDR1 LNHDA, CDR2 SQIVND (reference sequence). CDR3 size: 13 residues. The CDR3, as DNA: TGTGCCAGTAGTATCGGACAGCTTACTGAAGCTTTCTTT. Residues: CASSIGQLTEAFF.

This chain joins TRBV3-1 (or the pseudogene TRBV3-2) and TRBJ2-1; D remains ambiguous. Trimming took off 4 bases at V and 4 bases at J, with 2 bases between the two ends. Germline-derived CDR1 and CDR2 are LGHDT and YNNKEL (reference sequence). CDR3 length equals 11 residues. As DNA, the CDR3 is TGTGCCAGCAGCCGTTACAATGAGCAGTTCTTC. It encodes CASSRYNEQFF.

V is TRBV9 and J is TRBJ1-3; perhaps TRBD1 as D (6 bases). The CDR3 totals 17 residues. Trimming shortened V by 2 bases and J by 1 base, and 16 bases separated the two germline ends. Germline assignment: CDR1 SGDLS and CDR2 YYNGEE. In DNA form, the CDR3 reads TGTGCCAGCAGCGTGCACCGGGACAATTATTCTGGAAACACCATATATTTT. This translates into CASSVHRDNYSGNTIYF. Combining the CDR3 with reference TRBV9 and TRBJ1-3 gives the whole variable domain DSGVTQTPKHLITATGQRVTLRCSPRSGDLSVYWYQQSLDQGLQFLIQYYNGEERAKGNILERFSAQQFPDLHSELNLSSLELGDSALYFCASSVHRDNYSGNTIYFGEGSWLTVV.

J is TRBJ1-2 and V is TRBV7-9; TRBD1 might be the D (6 bases). Looked up from germline, CDR1 is SEHNR and CDR2 is FQNEAQ (reference sequence). The CDR3 consists of 13 residues. The V end was cut by 7 bases, the J end by 3 bases, with 12 bases between. CDR3 in DNA: TGTGCCAGCAATCCGGGGGCGGACTATGGCTACACCTTC. Its protein is CASNPGADYGYTF.

The chain has TRBV20-1 and TRBJ2-5; 8 positions agree with TRBD2. The germline CDR1 and CDR2 sequences are DFQATT and SNEGSKA (reference sequence). J was trimmed by 5 bases and V by 3 bases; bases with no gene match: 14. CDR3 length: 16 residues. CDR3 bases: TGCAGTGCTAGTCCGGTACGGGCGGGAGGCGGGGAGACCCAGTACTTC. Its translation: CSASPVRAGGGETQYF.

This chain uses TRBV10-1 with TRBJ2-7; D gene ambiguous. The CDR3 spans 16 residues. V lost 5 bases and J 2 bases, leaving 19 bases between the germline ends. The germline V gene has CDR1 WNHNN and CDR2 SYGVQD (reference sequence). The CDR3 region is CASSRRTSLPPYEQYF. CDR3 sequence (DNA): TGCGCCAGCAGTCGACGGACGAGCCTCCCCCCCTACGAGCAGTACTTC.

CDR3 nucleotide sequence: TGTGCCAGCAGCTTAGTTTGGGGGGAGCAGTACTTC. It specifies CASSLVWGEQYF. The J gene is TRBJ2-7, the V gene TRBV11-3, with D possibly being TRBD1 or TRBD2 (5 bases each). V was trimmed by 1 base and J by 7 bases, leaving 8 bases between them. Germline CDR1 is SGHNT and CDR2 is YENEEA. The CDR3 runs to 12 residues.

The CDR3 nucleotides read TGTGCCAGCAGTGTCGGACAGGCGATCACTGAAGCTTTCTTT. Encoded protein: CASSVGQAITEAFF. The chain couples TRBV7-9 to TRBJ1-1; 7 positions agree with TRBD1. The J segment lost 4 bases and the V segment lost 6 bases, leaving 8 bases of the junction unmatched. The CDR3 consists of 14 residues. The germline V gene has CDR1 SEHNR and CDR2 FQNEAQ (reference sequence). Using reference TRBV7-9 and TRBJ1-1 for the parts outside the CDR3, the full variable domain is DTGVSQNPRHKITKRGQNVTFRCDPISEHNRLYWYRQTLGQGPEFLTYFQNEAQLEKSRLLSDRFSAERPKGSFSTLEIQRTEQGDSAMYLCASSVGQAITEAFFGQGTRLTVV.

The rearrangement uses TRBV29-1 and TRBJ1-5; 10 nucleotides align to TRBD1. Germline values: CDR1 SQVTM, CDR2 ANQGSEA. The CDR3 contains 14 residues. V lost 4 bases and J lost 4; bases outside the gene matches: 4. CDR3 loop: CSVGGGQGNQPQHF. As DNA, the CDR3 is TGCAGCGTTGGGGGGGGACAGGGGAATCAGCCCCAGCATTTT. The full variable domain, with the rest looked up from reference TRBV29-1 and TRBJ1-5, is SAVISQKPSRDICQRGTSLTIQCQVDSQVTMMFWYRQQPGQSLTLIATANQGSEATYESGFVIDKFPISRPNLTFSTLTVSNMSPEDSSIYLCSVGGGQGNQPQHFGDGTRLSIL.

The V and J genes are TRBV6-5 and TRBJ2-2; a possible D gene is TRBD2 (5 bases). Germline V gene lookup returns CDR1 MNHEY and CDR2 SVGAGI. The CDR3 is made up of 16 amino acids. V lost 0 bases, J lost 2 bases, and 10 bases lay in between. CDR3 sequence reads: CASSYSVAPNTGELFF. CDR3 bases: TGTGCCAGCAGTTACTCCGTAGCGCCAAACACCGGGGAGCTGTTTTTT.

This clone has a single count. The chain has TRBV4-1 and TRBJ2-7; D gene uncertain. Trimming pared 1 base from V and 7 bases from J, leaving 11 bases between. The CDR3 has 13 amino acids. Germline V lookup: CDR1 MGHRA, CDR2 YSYEKL. This chain's CDR3 is CASSQGPAREQYF. The CDR3 coding sequence is TGCGCCAGCAGCCAAGGCCCCGCTCGTGAGCAGTACTTC.

The chain combines TRBV27 with TRBJ1-5; no clear D gene. V dropped 5 bases and J dropped 5 bases, with 10 bases sitting between them. From germline, CDR1 is MNHEY and CDR2 SMNVEV (reference sequence). This CDR3 comprises 13 residues. The CDR3 is CASSPDWYQPQHF. CDR3 DNA sequence: TGTGCCAGCAGTCCGGACTGGTATCAGCCCCAGCATTTT.